Below are 21 T cell receptor beta chains sequenced from a single sample in a study of control samples from healthy donors and cancer patients. TCRdb keeps only in-frame clones here, not all; method: immunoSEQ multiplex PCR. The sample includes tens of thousands of clones, 85% to 95% seen only once; the top ten take around 0.91%. The source material was PBMCs. All receptors derive from a man aged 25 to 40 with colorectal cancer.

The rearrangement uses TRBV19 and TRBJ1-4; tentative D call: TRBD1 (5 bases). CDR3 length: 14 amino acids. Germline V lookup: CDR1 LNHDA, CDR2 SQIVND (reference sequence). V lost 8 bases and J lost 7, with 17 bases in between. The CDR3 protein is CASGQGAGGEKLFF. DNA for the CDR3: TGTGCCAGTGGGCAGGGTGCAGGTGGTGAAAAACTGTTTTTT.

In its sample, this clone was seen once. V and J are TRBV19 and TRBJ1-5; D is unresolved. The germline V gene has CDR1 LNHDA and CDR2 SQIVND (reference sequence). V lost 3 bases, J lost 9 bases, and 15 bases lay in between. This CDR3 region has 14 residues. The CDR3, as DNA: TGTGCCAGTAGTATTTCCACGCCTGGAGGGCCCCAGCATTTT. Protein sequence: CASSISTPGGPQHF.

V and J are TRBV12-3 or TRBV12-4 and TRBJ1-2, with unresolved D. V was cut by 1 base and J by 3 bases, with 6 bases left in between. This CDR3 has 13 residues. As DNA, the CDR3 is TGTGCCAGCAGTTTAGGGGTTGACTATGGCTACACCTTC. Residues: CASSLGVDYGYTF.

This clone was observed a few times. The rearrangement links TRBV2 to TRBJ1-1; D is unclear. The V gene lost 3 bases and the J gene lost 1 base, with 0 bases spanning the gap. Looked up from germline, CDR1 is SNHLY and CDR2 is FYNNEI. The CDR3 covers 11 residues. The CDR3 loop reads CASSENTEAFF. CDR3 nucleotides: TGTGCCAGCAGTGAGAACACTGAAGCTTTCTTT.

This chain links TRBV2 with TRBJ2-1; D gene uncertain. The CDR3 runs 12 residues. The germline V gene encodes CDR1 SNHLY and CDR2 FYNNEI. The V end was cut by 3 bases, the J end by 7 bases, with 7 bases between. Here the CDR3 reads CASSDYINEQFF. In DNA form, the CDR3 reads TGTGCCAGCAGTGATTACATTAATGAGCAGTTCTTC.

The rearrangement joins TRBV9 to TRBJ2-6, with 14 bases fitting TRBD2. After removal of 4 bases from V and 0 bases from J, the junction contained 6 bases not matched to a gene. Germline CDR1 reads SGDLS; CDR2 reads YYNGEE. CDR3 size: 19 residues. The CDR3 DNA reads TGTGCCAGCAGCCCCCGGACTAGCGGGGGGACCTCTGGGGCCAACGTCCTGACTTTC. It yields the protein CASSPRTSGGTSGANVLTF.

The V and J genes are TRBV19 and TRBJ1-6; D gene unclear. From germline, CDR1 is LNHDA and CDR2 SQIVND (reference sequence). This CDR3 contains 16 residues. V lost 5 bases and J lost 8, with 19 bases in between. This CDR3 reads CASSQILMGLDSPLHF. The DNA of the CDR3 is TGTGCCAGTAGTCAGATTCTAATGGGATTAGATTCACCCCTCCACTTT.

This clone was detected only a few times. The chain employs TRBV30 and TRBJ1-6, with D perhaps matching TRBD1 (5 bases). The CDR3 loop spans 18 amino acids. The V and J ends lost 3 bases and 0 bases respectively, with 18 bases between them. The germline V gene has CDR1 GTSNPN and CDR2 SVGIG (reference sequence). CDR3 coding DNA: TGTGCCTGGAGGCCCGAGGGGCAAGGGTACTCCTATAATTCACCCCTCCACTTT. Residues: CAWRPEGQGYSYNSPLHF.

V usage is TRBV5-1 and J usage is TRBJ2-5; no clear D gene. The V end was cut by 1 base, the J end by 4 bases, with 11 bases between. The CDR3 length is 14 residues. Germline CDR1 and CDR2: SGHRS and YFSETQ. The CDR3 loop is CASSLTVNRETQYF. Here the CDR3 DNA reads TGCGCCAGCAGCTTGACAGTGAATAGAGAGACCCAGTACTTC.

The V gene is TRBV7-8, the J gene TRBJ2-3; the D is unclear. CDR3 length: 19 residues. The V and J ends lost 1 base and 1 base respectively, with 21 bases between them. CDR1 and CDR2 from the germline V gene are SGHVS and FQNEAQ. The CDR3 DNA is TGTGCCAGCAGCTTAGGTATGGTCCAATTGGCCTATGGCACAGATACGCAGTATTTT. Its translation: CASSLGMVQLAYGTDTQYF.

The rearrangement joins TRBV11-2 to TRBJ2-1; D unresolved. The germline CDR1 and CDR2 sequences are SGHAT and FQNNGV. Trimming shortened V by 0 bases and J by 5 bases, and 17 bases separated the two germline ends. The CDR3 runs 17 residues. The CDR3 sequence is CASSLDRSIMGNNEQFF. CDR3 DNA sequence: TGTGCCAGCAGCTTAGATAGGAGTATAATGGGCAACAATGAGCAGTTCTTC.

The chain employs TRBV11-2 and TRBJ2-7, with 7 bases aligning to TRBD1. V gave up 3 bases and J gave up 2 bases; unmatched junction bases: 7. The length of the CDR3 is 15 residues. Germline V gene data show CDR1 as SGHAT and CDR2 as FQNNGV. The CDR3: CASSFDRELTYEQYF. CDR3 sequence (DNA): TGTGCCAGCAGCTTTGACAGGGAGTTAACCTACGAGCAGTACTTC.

The chain couples TRBV5-4 to TRBJ2-1; TRBD2 aligns across 15 bases. The germline V gene encodes CDR1 SGHNT and CDR2 YYREEE (reference sequence). V lost 2 bases, J lost 1 base, and 7 bases stayed unmatched. This CDR3 is 19 amino acids long. The CDR3 nucleotides read TGTGCCAGCAGCTTACCGGGACTAGCGGGGGGTAGGTCCTACAATGAGCAGTTCTTC. Its translation is CASSLPGLAGGRSYNEQFF. The full variable domain, in which reference TRBV5-4 and TRBJ2-1 provide the parts outside the CDR3, is ETGVTQSPTHLIKTRGQQVTLRCSSQSGHNTVSWYQQALGQGPQFIFQYYREEENGRGNFPPRFSGLQFPNYSSELNVNALELDDSALYLCASSLPGLAGGRSYNEQFFGPGTRLTVL.

This clone was detected a few times. The V call is TRBV25-1, the J call TRBJ2-6; D not resolved. V was trimmed by 3 bases and J by 0 bases, leaving 3 bases between them. Germline V CDR1 and CDR2: MGHDK, SYGVNS. This CDR3 is built from 14 residues. The CDR3 sequence is CASSDYSGANVLTF. The DNA for the CDR3 is TGTGCCAGCAGTGATTACTCTGGGGCCAACGTCCTGACTTTC.

This chain links TRBV7-9 with TRBJ1-2, with D perhaps TRBD1 (6 bases). The CDR3 consists of 13 residues. Germline CDR1 is SEHNR and CDR2 is FQNEAQ (reference sequence). Trimming took 6 bases from V and 4 from J, leaving 12 bases between them. CDR3 DNA sequence: TGTGCCAGCAGGGGGGGCGCTGGCTATGGCTACACCTTC. It codes for CASRGGAGYGYTF.

In nucleotides, the CDR3 is TGTGCCACCAGTGATCGACTAGCGGGGGAGCAGTTCTTC. This encodes CATSDRLAGEQFF. The chain carries TRBV24-1 and TRBJ2-1, with TRBD2 matching 11 bases. Germline V lookup: CDR1 KGHDR, CDR2 SFDVKD. CDR3 length: 13 amino acids. Losses at the gene ends were 3 bases for V and 10 bases for J; bases not matched to a gene: 1.

The CDR3 spells CASSLGRDRPKGNTEAFF. The CDR3 DNA sequence: TGTGCCAGCAGCTTAGGCCGGGACAGGCCCAAGGGGAACACTGAAGCTTTCTTT. V and J are TRBV7-9 and TRBJ1-1; 8 positions agree with TRBD1. V lost 1 base and J lost 1; bases outside the gene matches: 11. CDR1 and CDR2 from the germline V gene are SEHNR and FQNEAQ (reference sequence). The CDR3 extends over 18 amino acids.

The rearrangement uses TRBV5-1 and TRBJ2-3; D perhaps matches TRBD1 (6 bases). The CDR3 has 15 amino acids. CDR1 and CDR2 (germline): SGHRS, YFSETQ. Trimming took 8 bases from V and 1 from J, leaving 17 bases between them. As DNA, the CDR3 is TGCGCCAGTCTCCGGGGAGCAGGGGGCACAGATACGCAGTATTTT. Translated: CASLRGAGGTDTQYF.

The rearrangement joins TRBV9 to TRBJ1-1; tentative D call: TRBD1 (6 bases). Germline V gene sequence: CDR1 SGDLS, CDR2 YYNGEE. V gave up 0 bases and J gave up 6 bases, with 9 bases separating them. The CDR3 contains 13 residues. CDR3: CASSVAPGAEAFF. CDR3 nucleotides: TGTGCCAGCAGCGTAGCTCCAGGGGCTGAAGCTTTCTTT.

This clone was seen a single time. The J gene is TRBJ2-1, the V gene TRBV30, with a tentative D call TRBD2 (6 bases). Deletions cut 5 bases from V and 7 bases from J, with 9 bases between. Germline V CDR1 and CDR2: GTSNPN, SVGIG (reference sequence). The CDR3 totals 11 residues. The CDR3 DNA reads as TGTGCCTGGGGCCGGGGGAATGAGCAGTTCTTC. It is translated as CAWGRGNEQFF.

The chain combines TRBV9 with TRBJ1-2; a weak D match, TRBD1 (6 bases). The CDR3 loop spans 16 amino acids. Trimming took off 3 bases at V and 4 bases at J, with 19 bases between the two ends. Germline V gene lookup returns CDR1 SGDLS and CDR2 YYNGEE. The chain's CDR3 is CASSAQIQGGVYGYTF. The CDR3 DNA is TGTGCCAGCAGCGCCCAAATACAGGGCGGGGTCTATGGCTACACCTTC.